This T cell receptor (beta chain) was documented in a study of blood T cell repertoires in COVID-19. Study-wide context: The United States, Italy and Spain provided the acute and convalescent COVID-19 samples. From T cells, B-cell-depleted T cells, or PBMCs came the material, which was cDNA or gDNA.

Germline CDR1 and CDR2: SGHDT and YYEEEE. This CDR3 has 13 residues. V was shortened by 4 bases and J by 3 bases, with 8 bases between the two germline ends. Clones were read by immunoSEQ multiplex PCR, and TCRdb kept only the in-frame ones, dropping some. The sample carries under 200,000 clones, about 82% recorded once. This receptor was identified in a middle-aged man with acute COVID-19. The sequenced material came from PBMCs or T cells enriched from blood (not recorded which). The gene calls are TRBV5-6 and TRBJ2-1; D possibly corresponds to TRBD1 (5 bases). This CDR3 reads CASSPRGYNEQFF. The CDR3 DNA follows: TGTGCCAGCAGCCCTAGGGGCTACAATGAGCAGTTCTTC.